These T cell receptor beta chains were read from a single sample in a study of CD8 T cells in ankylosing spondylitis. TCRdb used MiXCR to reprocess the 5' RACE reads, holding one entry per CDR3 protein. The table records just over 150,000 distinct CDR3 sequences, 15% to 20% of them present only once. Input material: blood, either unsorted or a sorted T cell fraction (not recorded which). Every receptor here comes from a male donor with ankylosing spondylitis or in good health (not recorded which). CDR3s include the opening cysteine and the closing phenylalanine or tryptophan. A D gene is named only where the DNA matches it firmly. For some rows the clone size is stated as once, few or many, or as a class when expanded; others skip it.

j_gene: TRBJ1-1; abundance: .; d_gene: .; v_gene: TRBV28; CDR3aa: CASTPWAAEAFF; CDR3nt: TGTGCCAGCACCCCCTGGGCAGCTGAAGCTTTCTTT
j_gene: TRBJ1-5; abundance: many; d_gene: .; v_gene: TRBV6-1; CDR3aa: CASRVGLGAQHF; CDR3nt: TGTGCCAGCAGGGTAGGACTGGGGGCCCAGCATTTT
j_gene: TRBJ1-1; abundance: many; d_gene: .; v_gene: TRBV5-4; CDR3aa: CASSLVERNTEAFF; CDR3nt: TGTGCCAGCAGCTTGGTAGAACGGAACACTGAAGCTTTCTTT
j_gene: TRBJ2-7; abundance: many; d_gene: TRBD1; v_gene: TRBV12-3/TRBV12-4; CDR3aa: CASSSGTGTGEQYF; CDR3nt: TGTGCCAGCAGCTCCGGGACAGGAACGGGTGAGCAGTACTTC
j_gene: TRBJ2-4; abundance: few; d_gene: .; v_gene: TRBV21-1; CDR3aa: CASSLLRGRWVAKNIQYF; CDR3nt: TGTGCCAGCAGCCTCTTGCGCGGGAGGTGGGTAGCCAAAAACATTCAGTACTTC
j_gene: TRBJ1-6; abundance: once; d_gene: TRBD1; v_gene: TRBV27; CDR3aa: CASRLGQGDSSPLHF; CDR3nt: TGTGCCAGCAGACTTGGACAGGGCGATAGTTCACCCCTCCACTTT
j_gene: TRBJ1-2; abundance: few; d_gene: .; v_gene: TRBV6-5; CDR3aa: CASSYWKGTREDGYTF; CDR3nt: TGTGCCAGCAGTTACTGGAAGGGCACCCGGGAGGATGGCTACACCTTC
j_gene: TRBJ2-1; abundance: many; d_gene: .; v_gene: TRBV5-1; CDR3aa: CASSLARSDNEQFF; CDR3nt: TGCGCCAGCAGCTTGGCCCGCAGCGACAATGAGCAGTTCTTC
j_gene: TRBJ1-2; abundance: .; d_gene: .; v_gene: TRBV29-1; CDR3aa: CSVEIQANYGYTF; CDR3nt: TGCAGCGTTGAAATACAGGCTAACTATGGCTACACCTTC
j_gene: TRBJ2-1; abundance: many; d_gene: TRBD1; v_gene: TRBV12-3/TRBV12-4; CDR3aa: CASSWGQWIYNEQFF; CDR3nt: TGTGCCAGCAGTTGGGGACAGTGGATCTACAATGAGCAGTTCTTC
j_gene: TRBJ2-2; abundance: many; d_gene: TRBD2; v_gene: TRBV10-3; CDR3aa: CAISESGLAENTGELFF; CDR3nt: TGTGCCATCAGTGAGTCGGGCCTAGCGGAAAACACCGGGGAGCTGTTTTTT
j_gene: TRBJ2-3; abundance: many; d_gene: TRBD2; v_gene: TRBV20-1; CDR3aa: CSARSTGLAQNTQYF; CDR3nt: TGCAGTGCTAGATCCACGGGACTAGCCCAGAATACGCAGTATTTT
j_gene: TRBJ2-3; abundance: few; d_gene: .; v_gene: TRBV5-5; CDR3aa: CASSFAGLLTDTQYF; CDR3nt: TGTGCCAGCAGCTTCGCCGGACTCCTCACAGATACGCAGTATTTT
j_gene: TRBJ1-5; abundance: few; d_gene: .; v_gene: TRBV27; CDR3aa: CASRLQGPGNQPQHF; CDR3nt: TGTGCCAGCAGATTACAAGGACCAGGCAATCAGCCCCAGCATTTT
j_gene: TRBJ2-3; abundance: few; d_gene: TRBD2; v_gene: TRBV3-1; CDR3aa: CASSPFPDGGDTQYF; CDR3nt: TGTGCCAGCAGCCCATTCCCCGACGGGGGGGATACGCAGTATTTT
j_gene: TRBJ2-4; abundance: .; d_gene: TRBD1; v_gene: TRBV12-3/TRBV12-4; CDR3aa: CAFCPGTGIGRTKNIQYF; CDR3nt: TGTGCCTTCTGTCCAGGGACAGGGATCGGCAGGACCAAAAACATTCAGTACTTC
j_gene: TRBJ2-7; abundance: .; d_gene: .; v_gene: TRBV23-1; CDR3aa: CASSQSVREQGEQYF; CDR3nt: TGCGCCAGCAGTCAATCGGTCCGGGAGCAGGGGGAGCAGTACTTC
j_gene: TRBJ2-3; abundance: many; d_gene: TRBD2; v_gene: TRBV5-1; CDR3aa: CASSLYLSGGADTQYF; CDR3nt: TGCGCCAGCAGCCTATACCTTAGCGGGGGGGCAGATACGCAGTATTTT
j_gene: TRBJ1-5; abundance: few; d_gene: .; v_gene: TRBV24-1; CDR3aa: CAPDSWNQPQHF; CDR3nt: TGTGCCCCCGACAGTTGGAATCAGCCCCAGCATTTT
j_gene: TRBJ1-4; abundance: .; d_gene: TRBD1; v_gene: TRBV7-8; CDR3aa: CASDRKAGGRATNEKLFF; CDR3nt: TGTGCCAGCGACCGAAAGGCAGGGGGCAGAGCAACTAATGAAAAACTGTTTTTT
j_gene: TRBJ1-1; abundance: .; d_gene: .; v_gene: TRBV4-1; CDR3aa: CASSRVGSTEAFF; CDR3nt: TGCGCCAGCAGCCGAGTCGGGAGCACTGAAGCTTTCTTT